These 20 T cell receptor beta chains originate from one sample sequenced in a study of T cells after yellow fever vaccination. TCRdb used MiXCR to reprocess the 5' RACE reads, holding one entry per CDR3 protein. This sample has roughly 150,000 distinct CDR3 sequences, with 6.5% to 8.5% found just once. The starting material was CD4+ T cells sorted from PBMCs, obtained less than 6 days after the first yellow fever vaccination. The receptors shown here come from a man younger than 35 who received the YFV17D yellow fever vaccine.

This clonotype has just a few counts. The CDR3 sequence: CSARGTGAGEQFF. The CDR3 coding sequence is TGCAGTGCTAGGGGGACAGGGGCGGGTGAGCAGTTCTTC. The J gene is TRBJ2-1, the V gene TRBV20-1; 10 nucleotides align to TRBD1. This CDR3 comprises 13 residues. Losses at the gene ends were 3 bases for V and 9 bases for J; bases not matched to a gene: 5. Germline V gene data show CDR1 as DFQATT and CDR2 as SNEGSKA (reference sequence).

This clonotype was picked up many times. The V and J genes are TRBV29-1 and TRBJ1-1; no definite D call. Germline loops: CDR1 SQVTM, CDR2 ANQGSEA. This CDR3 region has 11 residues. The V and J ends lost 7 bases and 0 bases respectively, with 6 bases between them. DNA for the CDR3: TGCAGCGGAAGACTGAACACTGAAGCTTTCTTT. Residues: CSGRLNTEAFF.

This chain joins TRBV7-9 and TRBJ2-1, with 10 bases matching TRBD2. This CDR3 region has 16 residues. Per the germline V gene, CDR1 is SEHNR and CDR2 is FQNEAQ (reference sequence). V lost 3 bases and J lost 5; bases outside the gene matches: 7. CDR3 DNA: TGTGCCAGCAGCTTCACCGGGACTAGCGCGAACAATGAGCAGTTCTTC. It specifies CASSFTGTSANNEQFF.

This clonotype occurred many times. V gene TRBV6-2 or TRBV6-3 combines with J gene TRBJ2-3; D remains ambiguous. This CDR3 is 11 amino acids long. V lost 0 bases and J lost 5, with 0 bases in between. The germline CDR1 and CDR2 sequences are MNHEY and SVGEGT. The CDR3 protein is CASSYSDTQYF. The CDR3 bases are TGTGCCAGCAGTTACTCAGATACGCAGTATTTT.

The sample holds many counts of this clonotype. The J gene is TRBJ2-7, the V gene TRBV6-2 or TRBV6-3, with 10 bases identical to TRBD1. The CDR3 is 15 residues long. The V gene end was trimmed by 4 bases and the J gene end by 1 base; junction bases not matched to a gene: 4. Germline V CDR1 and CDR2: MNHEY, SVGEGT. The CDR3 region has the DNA TGTGCCAGCAGTTCCTGGGACAGGGGTTCCTACGAGCAGTACGTC. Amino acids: CASSSWDRGSYEQYV.

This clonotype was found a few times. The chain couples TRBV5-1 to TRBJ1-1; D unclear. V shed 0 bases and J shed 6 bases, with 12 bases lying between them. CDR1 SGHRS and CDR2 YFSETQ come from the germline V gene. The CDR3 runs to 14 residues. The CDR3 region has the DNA TGCGCCAGCAGCTTGGTAGCGGGTCGGGCTGAAGCTTTCTTT. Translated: CASSLVAGRAEAFF.

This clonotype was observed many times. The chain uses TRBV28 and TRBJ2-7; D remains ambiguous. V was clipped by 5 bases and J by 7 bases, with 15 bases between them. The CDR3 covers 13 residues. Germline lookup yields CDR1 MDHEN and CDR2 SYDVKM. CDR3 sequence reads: CASSPQSYYEQYV. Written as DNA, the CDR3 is TGTGCCAGCAGTCCCCAGAGTTACTATGAGCAGTACGTC.

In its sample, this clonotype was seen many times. The CDR3 DNA reads TGCAGTGCTGGACAGATGAACACTGAAGCTTTCTTT. Protein sequence: CSAGQMNTEAFF. The chain couples TRBV20-1 to TRBJ1-1; perhaps TRBD1 as D (6 bases). The V end lost 5 bases, the J end lost 0 bases, and 7 bases lay between the germline ends. Per the germline V gene, CDR1 is DFQATT and CDR2 is SNEGSKA (reference sequence). CDR3 length: 12 amino acids.

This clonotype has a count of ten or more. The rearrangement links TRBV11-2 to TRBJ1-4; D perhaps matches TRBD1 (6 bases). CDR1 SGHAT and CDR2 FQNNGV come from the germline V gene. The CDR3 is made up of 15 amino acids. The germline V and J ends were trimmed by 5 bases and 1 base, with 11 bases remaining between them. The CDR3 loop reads CASSPEGGTNEKLFF. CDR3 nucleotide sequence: TGTGCCAGCAGCCCCGAGGGGGGAACTAATGAAAAACTGTTTTTT.

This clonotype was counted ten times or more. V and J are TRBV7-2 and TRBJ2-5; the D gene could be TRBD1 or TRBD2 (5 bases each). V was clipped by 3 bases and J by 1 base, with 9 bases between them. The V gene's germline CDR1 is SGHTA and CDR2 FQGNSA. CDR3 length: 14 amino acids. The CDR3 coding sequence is TGTGCCAGCAGCTTTTCGGGGACCCAAGAGACCCAGTACTTC. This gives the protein CASSFSGTQETQYF.

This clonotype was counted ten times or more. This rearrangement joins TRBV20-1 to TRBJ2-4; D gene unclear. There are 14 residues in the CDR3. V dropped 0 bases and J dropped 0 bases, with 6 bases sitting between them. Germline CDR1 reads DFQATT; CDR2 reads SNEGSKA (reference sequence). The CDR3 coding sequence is TGCAGTGCTAGAGATGCGTTAGCCAAAAACATTCAGTACTTC. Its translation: CSARDALAKNIQYF.

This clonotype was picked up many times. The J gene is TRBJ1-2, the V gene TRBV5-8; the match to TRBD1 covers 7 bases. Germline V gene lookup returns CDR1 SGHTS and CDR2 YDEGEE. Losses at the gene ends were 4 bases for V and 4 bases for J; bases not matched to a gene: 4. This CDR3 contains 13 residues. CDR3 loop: CASSQGQSYGYTF. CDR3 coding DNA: TGTGCCAGCAGCCAGGGACAGAGCTATGGCTACACCTTC.

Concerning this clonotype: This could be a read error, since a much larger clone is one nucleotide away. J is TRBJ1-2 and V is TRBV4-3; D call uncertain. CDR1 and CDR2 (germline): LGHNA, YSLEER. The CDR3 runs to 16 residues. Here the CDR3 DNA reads TGCGCCAGCTGCCAAGATCACGGGAGCGGCCGGGAGGGCTACACCTTC. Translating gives CASCQDHGSGREGYTF.

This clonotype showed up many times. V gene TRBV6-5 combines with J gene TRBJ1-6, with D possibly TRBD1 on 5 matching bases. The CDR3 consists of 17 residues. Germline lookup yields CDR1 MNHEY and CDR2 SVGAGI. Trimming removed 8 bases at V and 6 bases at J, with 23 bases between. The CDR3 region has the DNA TGTGCCAGCCGAAAATTTGTGGGGGGAGATGTTAATTCACCCCTCCACTTT. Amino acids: CASRKFVGGDVNSPLHF.

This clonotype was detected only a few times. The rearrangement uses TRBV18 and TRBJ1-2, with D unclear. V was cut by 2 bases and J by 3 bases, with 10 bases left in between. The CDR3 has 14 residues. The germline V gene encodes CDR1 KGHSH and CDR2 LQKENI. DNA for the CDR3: TGTGCCAGCTCACCAGGGTACACTTACTATGGCTACACCTTC. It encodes CASSPGYTYYGYTF.

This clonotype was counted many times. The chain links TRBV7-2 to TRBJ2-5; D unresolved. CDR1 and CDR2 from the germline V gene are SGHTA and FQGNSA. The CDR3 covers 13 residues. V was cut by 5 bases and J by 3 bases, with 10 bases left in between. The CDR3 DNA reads TGTGCCAGCAGCGGGCTCGTAGAAGAGACCCAGTACTTC. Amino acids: CASSGLVEETQYF.

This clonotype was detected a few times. The CDR3 DNA reads TGTGCCTGCTCACAGGGTCTGCATCAGCCCCAGCATTTT. As protein: CACSQGLHQPQHF. This sequence joins TRBV30 and TRBJ1-5, with D perhaps matching TRBD1 (6 bases). The V gene's germline CDR1 is GTSNPN and CDR2 SVGIG (reference sequence). Deletions cut 6 bases from V and 5 bases from J, with 14 bases between. The CDR3 extends over 13 amino acids.

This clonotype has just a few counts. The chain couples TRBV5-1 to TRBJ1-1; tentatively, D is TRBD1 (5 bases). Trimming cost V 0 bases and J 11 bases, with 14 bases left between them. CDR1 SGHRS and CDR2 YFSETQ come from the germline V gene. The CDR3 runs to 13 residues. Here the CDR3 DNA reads TGCGCCAGCAGCTTGGTAGACAGAGCGCCCGCTTTCTTT. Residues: CASSLVDRAPAFF.

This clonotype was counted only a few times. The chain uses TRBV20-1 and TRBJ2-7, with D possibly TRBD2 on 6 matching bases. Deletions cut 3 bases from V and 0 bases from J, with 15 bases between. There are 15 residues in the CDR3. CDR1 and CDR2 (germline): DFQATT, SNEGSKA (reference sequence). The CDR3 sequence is CSASPGTGSSYEQYF. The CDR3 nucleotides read TGCAGTGCTAGTCCAGGGACTGGGAGCTCCTACGAGCAGTACTTC.

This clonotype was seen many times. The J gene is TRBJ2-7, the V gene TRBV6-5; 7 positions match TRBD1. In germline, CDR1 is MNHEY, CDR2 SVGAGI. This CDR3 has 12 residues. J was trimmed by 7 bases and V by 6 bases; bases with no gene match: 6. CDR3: CASSPTGREQYV. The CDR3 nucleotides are TGTGCCAGCAGCCCGACAGGGCGGGAGCAGTACGTC.